Following are 12 T cell receptor beta chains from one sample sequenced in a study of CXCR3-negative and CXCR3-positive naive CD8 T cells (dated by TCRdb to about 2019). Reads for this sample came from a NextSeq 550. The Human TCR Profiling Kit (MiLaboratory) was used to make UMI-labeled 5' RACE TRB cDNA libraries. The reads underwent TCRdb reprocessing, giving one record for each CDR3 protein sequence and no DNA. The sample table gives about 90,000 distinct CDR3 sequences. The ten largest make up about 1.1% of the sample. The sequencing sample was made of naive CXCR3- CD8+ T cells from blood. The cell subset or site label, read with the paper, signifies: CD45RO-CCR7+CD27+CD95- naive CD8+ T cells lacking CXCR3 (TNR3-). These TCRs come from a human donor in good health. Some clones in this sample may be carry-over from other donors' samples.

The J gene is TRBJ2-7, the V gene TRBV6-5. Germline V lookup: CDR1 MNHEY, CDR2 SVGAGI. CDR3 size: 11 residues. The CDR3 spells CASSWNYEQYF.

The chain has TRBV11-2 and TRBJ2-7. The germline CDR1 and CDR2 sequences are SGHAT and FQNNGV. The CDR3 is 11 residues long. This CDR3 reads CASSSNDEQYF. The variable domain in full, with the rest retrieved from reference TRBV11-2 and TRBJ2-7, is EAGVAQSPRYKIIEKRQSVAFWCNPISGHATLYWYQQILGQGPKLLIQFQNNGVVDDSQLPKDRFSAERLKGVDSTLKIQPAKLEDSAVYLCASSSNDEQYFGPGTRLTVT.

The chain employs TRBV2 and TRBJ2-3; TCRdb's D gene call, TRBD1, goes unchecked for lack of DNA. The CDR3 has 15 residues. Germline CDR1 reads SNHLY; CDR2 reads FYNNEI. CDR3 amino acids: CASSTGSGETDTQYF.

This rearrangement joins TRBV4-2 to TRBJ2-7; TCRdb designates TRBD1, a call that cannot be tested without DNA. This CDR3 comprises 15 residues. Looked up from germline, CDR1 is LGHNA and CDR2 is YNFKEQ. This chain's CDR3 is CASSQITGPTYEQYF.

The gene calls are TRBV14 and TRBJ2-7; as DNA is missing, the TRBD1 call by TCRdb cannot be tested. There are 13 residues in the CDR3. Germline CDR1 is SGHDN and CDR2 is FVKESK. The CDR3: CASSLAGPGEQYF.

This sequence joins TRBV14 and TRBJ2-5; absent DNA, TCRdb's TRBD1 call cannot be checked. The V gene's germline CDR1 is SGHDN and CDR2 FVKESK. The CDR3 covers 12 residues. This chain's CDR3 is CASSQLSSHQYF. The whole variable domain, remainder taken from reference TRBV14 and TRBJ2-5, is EAGVTQFPSHSVIEKGQTVTLRCDPISGHDNLYWYRRVMGKEIKFLLHFVKESKQDESGMPNNRFLAERTGGTYSTLKVQPAELEDSGVYFCASSQLSSHQYFGPGTRLLVL.

The V and J genes are TRBV6-6 and TRBJ2-3. The CDR3 is 11 residues long. The germline gives CDR1 MNHNY, CDR2 SVGAGI (reference sequence). This CDR3 is CASSSPDTQYF.

The V call is TRBV7-9, the J call TRBJ1-5; TCRdb reports TRBD1, a call that lacks DNA to check it against. Germline V gene data show CDR1 as SEHNR and CDR2 as FQNEAQ (reference sequence). The CDR3 has 16 residues. The CDR3: CASSLEGGRRNQPQHF.

This chain connects TRBV4-3 to TRBJ2-1. The CDR3 is made up of 16 amino acids. Germline V gives CDR1 LGHNA, CDR2 YSLEER. The CDR3 loop reads CASSQGSVPSYNEQFF.

The CDR3 protein is CASSDSDGGADTQYF. The chain has TRBV6-4 and TRBJ2-3. CDR1 is MRHNA and CDR2 is SNTAGT in the germline V gene. CDR3 length: 15 residues.

The chain uses TRBV29-1 and TRBJ2-5; TCRdb gives TRBD1 as the D gene, but with no DNA this cannot be confirmed. The CDR3 covers 14 residues. Germline V gives CDR1 SQVTM, CDR2 ANQGSEA. CDR3 amino acids: CSVEGGGDGETQYF.

The V call is TRBV20-1, the J call TRBJ1-2; TCRdb designates TRBD1, a call that cannot be tested without DNA. The CDR3 covers 17 residues. Per the germline V gene, CDR1 is DFQATT and CDR2 is SNEGSKA (reference sequence). The CDR3 reads CSARVVYETGGAYGYTF.